This T cell receptor beta chain derives from a study of shared T cell receptors in the human thymus. CDR1 is SNHLY and CDR2 is FYNNEI in the germline V gene. V lost 10 bases to trimming and J lost 0 bases, with 19 bases between them. This CDR3 spans 17 amino acids. Using immunoSEQ multiplex PCR, the repertoire was profiled, and TCRdb retains in-frame clones only, with some absent. The table has hundreds of thousands of clones, approximately 80% seen once. This clone has more than one count but fewer than ten. These data also featured in a second study, about human thymus T cells. That report adds: Infants, healthy and Finnish, who were having corrective surgery for congenital heart defects served as donors. Resections from corrective heart surgery provided thymus tissue. There appeared to be biased usage of V and J genes in thymic and blood repertoires. Overlap was high between thymic repertoires from unrelated individuals, as reported in related research.

This chain links TRBV2 with TRBJ2-6, with D perhaps TRBD1 (7 bases). This sequence originates from a boy younger than two with a congenital heart defect. Sequencing input: thymocytes. The CDR3 DNA follows: TGTGCCATCACAAGGGCAGGGGGGAACTCTGGGGCCAACGTCCTGACTTTC. Translated, it gives CAITRAGGNSGANVLTF.